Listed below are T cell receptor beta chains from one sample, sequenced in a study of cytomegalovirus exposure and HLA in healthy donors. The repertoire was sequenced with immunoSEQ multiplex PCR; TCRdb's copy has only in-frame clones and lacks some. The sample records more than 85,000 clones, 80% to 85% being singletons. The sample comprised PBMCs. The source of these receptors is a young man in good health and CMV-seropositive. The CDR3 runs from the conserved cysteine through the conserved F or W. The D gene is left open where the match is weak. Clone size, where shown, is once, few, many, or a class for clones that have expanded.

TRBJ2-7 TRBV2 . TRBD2 TGTGCCAGCAGTGGGACTAGCGGGGTAGGCGAGCAGTACTTC CASSGTSGVGEQYF
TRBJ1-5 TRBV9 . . TGTGCCAGCAGCGCCGACACGAGTCTCAATCAGCCCCAGCATTTT CASSADTSLNQPQHF
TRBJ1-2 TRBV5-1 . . TGCGCCAGCAGCCGACTGCCGACAGACCCCTATGGCTACACCTTC CASSRLPTDPYGYTF
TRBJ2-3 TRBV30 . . TGTGCCTGGAGTCCCGGGGGATCTAGCACAGATACGCAGTATTTT CAWSPGGSSTDTQYF
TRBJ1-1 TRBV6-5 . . TGTGCCAGCAGCTCGAATCTGGACAATACTGAAGCTTTCTTT CASSSNLDNTEAFF
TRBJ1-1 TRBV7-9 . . TGTGCCAGCAGCACCTACAGGGAACGGGACACTGAAGCTTTCTTT CASSTYRERDTEAFF
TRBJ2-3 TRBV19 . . TGTGCCAGTAGTAGCATTAATGAGGGCACAGATACGCAGTATTTT CASSSINEGTDTQYF
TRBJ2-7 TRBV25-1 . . TGTGCCAGCAGTGGGACAAGATTTTACGAGCAGTACTTC CASSGTRFYEQYF
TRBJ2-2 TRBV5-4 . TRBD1 TGTGCCAGCAGCCCCCCCCGACAGGGAATCGGCACCGGGGAGCTGTTTTTT CASSPPRQGIGTGELFF
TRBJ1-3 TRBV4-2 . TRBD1 TGTGCCAGCAGCGGGGACAGGGTCTCTGGAAACACCATATATTTT CASSGDRVSGNTIYF
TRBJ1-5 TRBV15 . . TGTGCCACCAGTCAGGCCCCCTATAGCAATCAGCCCCAGCATTTT CATSQAPYSNQPQHF
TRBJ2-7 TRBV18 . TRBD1 TGTGCCAGCTCAGCAGACAGGGGCCCCTCCTACGAGCAGTACTTC CASSADRGPSYEQYF
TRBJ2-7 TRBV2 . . TGTGCCAGCGATCCGGGGACCTACGAGCAGTACTTC CASDPGTYEQYF
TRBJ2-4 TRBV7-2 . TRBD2 TGTGCCAGCTCCATAAGCGGGGGCGGACGTCAAATTCAGTACTTC CASSISGGGRQIQYF
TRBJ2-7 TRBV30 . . TGTGCCTGGAGTGGGCTTCAACCCGGGGGTGAGCAGTACTTC CAWSGLQPGGEQYF
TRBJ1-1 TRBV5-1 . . TGCGCCAGCAAACCCCGGTCGGTGGACACTGAAGCTTTCTTT CASKPRSVDTEAFF
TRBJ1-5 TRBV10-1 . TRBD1 TGCGCCAGCAGTGAGTCCAGAGGGGGCGGCAATCAGCCCCAGCATTTT CASSESRGGGNQPQHF
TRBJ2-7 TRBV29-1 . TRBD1 TGCAGCGTTGGCGACAGGGGTTACGAGCAGTACTTC CSVGDRGYEQYF
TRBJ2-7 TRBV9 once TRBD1 TGTGCCAGCAGCCCCCGAGGGACAGGGGTCTACGAGCAGTACTTC CASSPRGTGVYEQYF
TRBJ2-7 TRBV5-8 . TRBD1 TGTGCCAGCACCATCGGGACAGGACTGCACAGGATGACCTACGAGCAGTACTTC CASTIGTGLHRMTYEQYF
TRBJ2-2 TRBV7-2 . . TGTGCCAGCAGCTCCACAGGTCTCACCGGGGAGCTGTTTTTT CASSSTGLTGELFF
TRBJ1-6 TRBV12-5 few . TGTGCTAGTACAGACCACTATAATTCACCCCTCCACTTT CASTDHYNSPLHF
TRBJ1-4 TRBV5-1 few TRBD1 TGCGCCAGCAGCTTGGAGGAGGGGGCGAGGTCTGAAAAACTGTTTTTT CASSLEEGARSEKLFF
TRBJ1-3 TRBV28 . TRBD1 TGTGCCAGCAGTCCCGGACAGGGGACGGTTAACACCATATATTTT CASSPGQGTVNTIYF
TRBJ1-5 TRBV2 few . TGTGCCAGCAGTGCCCTCGCCGGTCAGCCCCAGCATTTT CASSALAGQPQHF
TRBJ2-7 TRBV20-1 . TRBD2 TGCAGTGCCCTAGCGGGGGACGAGCAGTACTTC CSALAGDEQYF
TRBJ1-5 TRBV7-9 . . TGTGCCAGCAGCTTAGGGCGGAATCAGCCCCAGCATTTT CASSLGRNQPQHF
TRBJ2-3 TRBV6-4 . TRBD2 TGTGCCAGCAGCCCCGAGGGACTAGCCACAGATACGCAGTATTTT CASSPEGLATDTQYF
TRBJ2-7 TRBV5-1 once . TGCGCCAGCAGCTCGGGGGGACAGGCCTACGAGCAGTACTTC CASSSGGQAYEQYF
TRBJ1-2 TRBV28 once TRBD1 TGTGCCAGCAGTTCCGACAGGGGGCAAGTGGAAGGCTACACCTTC CASSSDRGQVEGYTF
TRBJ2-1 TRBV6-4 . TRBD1 TGTGCCAGCAGCCTCCGGGGGACAGGGATCAATGAGCAGTTCTTC CASSLRGTGINEQFF
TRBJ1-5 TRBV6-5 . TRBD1 TGTGCCAGCAGTTACTCGGGACAGGGGTCGGGTCAGCCCCAGCATTTT CASSYSGQGSGQPQHF
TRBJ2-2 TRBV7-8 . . TGTGCCAGCAGCCCCCGGCCGGGACAGAACACCGGGGAGCTGTTTTTT CASSPRPGQNTGELFF
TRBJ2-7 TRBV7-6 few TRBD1 TGTGCCAGCAGCTTGGTCCGGACAGGGGGCGAGATTGACTTC CASSLVRTGGEIDF
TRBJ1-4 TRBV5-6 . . TGTGCCAGCAGCTTGACACCCTCTGAAAAACTGTTTTTT CASSLTPSEKLFF
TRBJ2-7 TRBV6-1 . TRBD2 TGTGCCAGCAGTGAAGGACTAGCGGAAACCTACGAGCAGTACTTC CASSEGLAETYEQYF
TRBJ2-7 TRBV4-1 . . TGCGCCAGCAGCCAAGAATCAGATTCCTACGAGCAGTACTTC CASSQESDSYEQYF
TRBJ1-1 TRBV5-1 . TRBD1 TGCGCCAGCAGCTTGGGGACAGGAGACACTGAAGCTTTCTTT CASSLGTGDTEAFF
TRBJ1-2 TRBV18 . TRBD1 TGTGCCAGCTCACCCGGGACAGGGGGCTACTATGGCTACACCTTC CASSPGTGGYYGYTF